This TCR beta chain derives from a study of T cells after yellow fever vaccination. General observations from the study: Abundant bulk-population clonotypes could contaminate the FACS-sorted repertoires.

V shed 2 bases, J shed 1 base, and the junction held 8 bases outside the gene matches. The CDR3 consists of 18 residues. Germline-derived CDR1 and CDR2 are MNHEY and SVGEGT. TCR cDNA, made by 5'RACE template switching, carried an added universal primer site and UMIs. One entry per CDR3 protein, called by TCRdb with MiXCR from the 5' RACE reads. Here the sample spans roughly 500,000 distinct CDR3 sequences, about 19% being singletons. This clonotype turned up a few times. The antigen is not known. The V gene is TRBV6-2 or TRBV6-3, the J gene TRBJ2-2; the match to TRBD2 covers 9 bases. The source of this sequence is a man aged 25-45 years who received the YFV17D yellow fever vaccine. The specimen comprised PBMCs, sampled 15 days after the yellow fever booster vaccination. CDR3: CASSYVLAGPRNTGELFF. CDR3 DNA sequence: TGTGCCAGCAGTTACGTCCTAGCGGGACCGCGGAACACCGGGGAGCTGTTTTTT.